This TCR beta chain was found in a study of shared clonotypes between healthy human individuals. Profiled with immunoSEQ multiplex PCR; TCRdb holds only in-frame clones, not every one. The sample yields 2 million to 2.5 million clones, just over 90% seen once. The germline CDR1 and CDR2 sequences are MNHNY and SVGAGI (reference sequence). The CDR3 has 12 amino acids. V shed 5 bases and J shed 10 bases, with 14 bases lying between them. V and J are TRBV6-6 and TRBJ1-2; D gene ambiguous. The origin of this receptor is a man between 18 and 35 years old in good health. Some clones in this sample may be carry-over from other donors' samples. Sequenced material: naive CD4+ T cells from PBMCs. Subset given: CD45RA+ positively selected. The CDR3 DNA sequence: TGTGCCAGCAGTCTCGACACTCCGGCCTACACCTTC. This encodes CASSLDTPAYTF.